This TCR beta chain appears in the sequencing data of a study of shared T cell receptors in the human thymus. A few counts support this clone. Method: immunoSEQ multiplex PCR; TCRdb's copy keeps in-frame clones and lacks some. The data contain under 450,000 clones, more than 85% of them singletons. V lost 4 bases and J 8 bases, leaving 11 bases between the germline ends. The CDR3 contains 13 residues. This clonotype originated in a human donor. The sequenced sample consisted of thymocytes. The chain employs TRBV23-1 and TRBJ1-4, with D unclear. TRBV23-1 counts as an open reading frame of uncertain function. The CDR3 DNA reads as TGCGCCAGCAGTCGGGGAGGAAAAGAAAAACTGTTTTTT. This translates into CASSRGGKEKLFF.